Listed here is a single T cell receptor beta chain. Its antigen is still unknown. Profiling relied on immunoSEQ multiplex PCR, and the TCRdb table lists in-frame clones only, not all of them. The data hold 150,000 to 200,000 clones, with about 91% observed a single time. These data originate in a study of T cell responses to AZD1222 COVID-19 vaccine. General observations from the study: Most donors were white British, females outnumbered males, and clonal diversity was possibly underestimated.

CDR1 is MNHEY and CDR2 is SMNVEV in the germline V gene (reference sequence). This CDR3 contains 15 residues. Trimming removed 0 bases at V and 3 bases at J, with 9 bases between. Source: peripheral blood, taken on day 0 of AZD1222 vaccination. This rearrangement joins TRBV27 to TRBJ1-5; D gene unclear. This sequence was found in an adult in good health. The CDR3 DNA follows: TGTGCCAGCAGTTTATCTTTCAGCGTCAATCAGCCCCAGCATTTT. Protein sequence: CASSLSFSVNQPQHF.